Described below is a single TCR beta chain sequence and its context. The sample originates from a study of T cell responses to AZD1222 COVID-19 vaccine. The CDR3 covers 18 residues. Germline CDR1 is SGHKS and CDR2 is YYEKEE (reference sequence). With V trimmed by 1 base and J by 4 bases, 16 bases remained unmatched. The protocol was immunoSEQ multiplex PCR, while the TCRdb copy is restricted to in-frame clones and leaves out a portion. The repertoire holds 150,000 to 200,000 clones, with roughly 92% as singletons. The clonotype comes from an adult in good health. This chain links TRBV5-5 with TRBJ2-5, with TRBD2 identical over 7 bases. The sequencing used peripheral blood, collected on day 0 of AZD1222 vaccination. The CDR3 DNA reads as TGTGCCAGCAGCTTGCAGATGGGTGCAGGGAGGGTTCGAGAGACCCAGTACTTC. This codes for CASSLQMGAGRVRETQYF.